Given below is one T cell receptor beta chain in context. No antigen is known for it. The authors extracted RNA and reverse transcribed it into cDNA as the sequencing template. The assay was immunoSEQ multiplex PCR, and TCRdb's table has in-frame clones only and misses some. The sample carries some 190,000 clones, 45% to 60% recorded once. Documented treatment: oral pan-JAK inhibitor, 5-10 mg twice daily. T lymphocytes (CD4+ and CD8+) were sorted from PBMCs. The data are from a study of CD8+ T cells in alopecia areata. The CDR3 spans 15 residues. Looked up from germline, CDR1 is SGHRS and CDR2 is YFSETQ. V was shortened by 0 bases and J by 0 bases, with 8 bases between the two germline ends. The study, taken as a whole, reports: Tofacitinib significantly decreased scalp clonality and expanded CD8+ clones among top 100.

This TCR came from a human donor with alopecia areata. V and J are TRBV5-1 and TRBJ2-3; D not certain. Sequencing used CD8+ T cells sorted from blood, obtained around week 54, from a patient treated with tofacitinib. The CDR3 protein is CASSLVAGSTDTQYF. CDR3 nucleotides: TGCGCCAGCAGCTTGGTGGCAGGCAGCACAGATACGCAGTATTTT.